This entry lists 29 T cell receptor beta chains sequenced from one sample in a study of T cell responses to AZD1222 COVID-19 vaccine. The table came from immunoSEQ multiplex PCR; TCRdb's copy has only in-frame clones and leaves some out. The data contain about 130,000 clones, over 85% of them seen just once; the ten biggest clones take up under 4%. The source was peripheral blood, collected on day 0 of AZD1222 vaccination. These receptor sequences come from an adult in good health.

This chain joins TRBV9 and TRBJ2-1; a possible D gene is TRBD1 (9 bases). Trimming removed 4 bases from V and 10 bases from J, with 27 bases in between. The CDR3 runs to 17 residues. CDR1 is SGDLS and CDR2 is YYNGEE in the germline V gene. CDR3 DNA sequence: TGTGCCAGCAGCCAAAGTAGCGGGACAGGGCCGGTTAGAGAGCAGTTCTTC. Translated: CASSQSSGTGPVREQFF.

The CDR3 protein is CASSSPGGGVDAFF. In DNA, the CDR3 is TGTGCCAGCAGCTCGCCTGGAGGGGGGGTTGACGCTTTCTTT. This chain joins TRBV11-1 and TRBJ1-1, with a weak D call TRBD1 (6 bases). The CDR3 loop spans 14 amino acids. CDR1 is SGHAT and CDR2 is FQDESV in the germline V gene (reference sequence). V lost 4 bases to trimming and J lost 11 bases, with 20 bases between them.

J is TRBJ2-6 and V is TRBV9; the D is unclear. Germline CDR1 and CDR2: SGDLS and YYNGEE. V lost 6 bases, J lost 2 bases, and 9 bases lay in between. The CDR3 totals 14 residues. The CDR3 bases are TGTGCCAGCAATCCCCAGCCTGGGGCCAACGTCCTGACTTTC. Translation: CASNPQPGANVLTF.

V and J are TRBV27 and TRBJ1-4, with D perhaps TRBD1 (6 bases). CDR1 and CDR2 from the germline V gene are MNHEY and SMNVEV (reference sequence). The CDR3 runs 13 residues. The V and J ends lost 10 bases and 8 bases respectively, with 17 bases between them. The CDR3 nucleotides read TGTGCCACCTCTTCAAGGAGGGGGGAAAAACTGTTTTTT. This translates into CATSSRRGEKLFF.

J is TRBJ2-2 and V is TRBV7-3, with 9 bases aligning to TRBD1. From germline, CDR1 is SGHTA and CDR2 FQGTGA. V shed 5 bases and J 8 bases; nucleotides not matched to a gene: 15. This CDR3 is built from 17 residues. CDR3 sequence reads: CASSPYLRGTGKGELFF. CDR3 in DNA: TGTGCCAGCAGCCCTTACCTGCGGGGGACAGGGAAGGGGGAGCTGTTTTTT.

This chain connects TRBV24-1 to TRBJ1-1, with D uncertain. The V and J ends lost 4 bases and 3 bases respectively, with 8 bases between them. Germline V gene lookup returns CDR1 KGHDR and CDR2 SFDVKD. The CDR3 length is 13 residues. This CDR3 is CATSDISDTEAFF. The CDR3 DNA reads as TGTGCCACCAGTGACATATCGGACACTGAAGCTTTCTTT.

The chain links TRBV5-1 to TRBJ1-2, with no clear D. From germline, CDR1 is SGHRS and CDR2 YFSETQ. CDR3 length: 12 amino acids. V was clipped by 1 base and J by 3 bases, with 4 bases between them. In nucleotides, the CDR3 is TGCGCCAGCAGCTTGACGGACTATGGCTACACCTTC. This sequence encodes CASSLTDYGYTF.

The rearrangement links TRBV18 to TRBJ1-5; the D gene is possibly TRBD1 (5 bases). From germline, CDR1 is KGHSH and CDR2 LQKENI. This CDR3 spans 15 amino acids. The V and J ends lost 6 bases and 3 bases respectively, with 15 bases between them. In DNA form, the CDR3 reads TGTGCCAGCTCCCCAACGACAGAACCCAATCAGCCCCAGCATTTT. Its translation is CASSPTTEPNQPQHF. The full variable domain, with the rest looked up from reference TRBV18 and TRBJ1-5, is NAGVMQNPRHLVRRRGQEARLRCSPMKGHSHVYWYRQLPEEGLKFMVYLQKENIIDESGMPKERFSAEFPKEGPSILRIQQVVRGDSAAYFCASSPTTEPNQPQHFGDGTRLSIL.

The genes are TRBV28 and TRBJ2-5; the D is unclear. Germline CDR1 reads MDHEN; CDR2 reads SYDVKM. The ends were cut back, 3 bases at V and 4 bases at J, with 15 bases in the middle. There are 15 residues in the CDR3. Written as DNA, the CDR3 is TGTGCCAGCAGTTTCCTCGACTTTCTACGAGAGACCCAGTACTTC. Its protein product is CASSFLDFLRETQYF.

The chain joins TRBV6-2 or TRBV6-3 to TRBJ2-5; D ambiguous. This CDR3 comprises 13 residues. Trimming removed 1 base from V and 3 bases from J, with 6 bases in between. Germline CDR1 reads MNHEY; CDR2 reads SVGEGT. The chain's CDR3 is CASSYYREETQYF. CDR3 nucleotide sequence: TGTGCCAGCAGTTACTATAGGGAAGAGACCCAGTACTTC.

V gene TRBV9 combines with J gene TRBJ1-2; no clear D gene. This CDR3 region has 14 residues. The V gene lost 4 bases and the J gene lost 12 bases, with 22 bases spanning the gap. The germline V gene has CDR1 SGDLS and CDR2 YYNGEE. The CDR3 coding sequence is TGTGCCAGCAGCTCCCACGGCACCTCTTTTGACGACACCTTC. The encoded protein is CASSSHGTSFDDTF. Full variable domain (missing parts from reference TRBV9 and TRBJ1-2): DSGVTQTPKHLITATGQRVTLRCSPRSGDLSVYWYQQSLDQGLQFLIQYYNGEERAKGNILERFSAQQFPDLHSELNLSSLELGDSALYFCASSSHGTSFDDTFGSGTRLTVV.

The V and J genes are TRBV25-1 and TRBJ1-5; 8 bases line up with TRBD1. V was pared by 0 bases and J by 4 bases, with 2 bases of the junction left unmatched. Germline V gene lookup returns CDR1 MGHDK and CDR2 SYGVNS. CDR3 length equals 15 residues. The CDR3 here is CASSEYRQGNQPQHF. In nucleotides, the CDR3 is TGTGCCAGCAGTGAATATCGACAGGGGAATCAGCCCCAGCATTTT.

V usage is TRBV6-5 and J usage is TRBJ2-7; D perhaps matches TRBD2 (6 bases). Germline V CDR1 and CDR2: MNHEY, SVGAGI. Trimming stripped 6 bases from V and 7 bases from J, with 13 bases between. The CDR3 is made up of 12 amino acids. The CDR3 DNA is TGTGCCAGCAGGGGCGGGGTATGGGAGCAGTACTTC. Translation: CASRGGVWEQYF.

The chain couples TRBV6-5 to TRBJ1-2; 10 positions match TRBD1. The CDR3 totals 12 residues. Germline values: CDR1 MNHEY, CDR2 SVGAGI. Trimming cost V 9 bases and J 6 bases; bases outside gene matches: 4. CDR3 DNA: TGTGCCAGTTCGACAGGGGGCAATGGCTACACCTTC. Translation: CASSTGGNGYTF.

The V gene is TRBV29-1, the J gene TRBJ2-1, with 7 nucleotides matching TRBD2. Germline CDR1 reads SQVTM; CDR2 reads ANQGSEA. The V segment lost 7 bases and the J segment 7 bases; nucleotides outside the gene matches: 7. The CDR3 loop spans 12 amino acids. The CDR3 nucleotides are TGCAGCGGGTCCGGGACTACAAATGAGCAGTTCTTC. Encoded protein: CSGSGTTNEQFF.

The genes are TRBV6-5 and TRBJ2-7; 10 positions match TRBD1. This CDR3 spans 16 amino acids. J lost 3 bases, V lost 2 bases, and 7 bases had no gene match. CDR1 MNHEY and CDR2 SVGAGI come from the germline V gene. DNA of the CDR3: TGTGCCAGCAGTTACGGGGACAGGGGAGGTAGCTACGAGCAGTACTTC. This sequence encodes CASSYGDRGGSYEQYF.

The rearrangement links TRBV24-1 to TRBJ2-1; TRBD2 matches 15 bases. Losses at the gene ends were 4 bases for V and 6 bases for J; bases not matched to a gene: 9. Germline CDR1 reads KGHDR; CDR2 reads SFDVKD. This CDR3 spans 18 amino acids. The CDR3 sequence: CATSDPRTSGRGINEQFF. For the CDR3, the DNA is TGTGCCACCAGTGACCCTAGGACTAGCGGGAGGGGGATCAATGAGCAGTTCTTC.

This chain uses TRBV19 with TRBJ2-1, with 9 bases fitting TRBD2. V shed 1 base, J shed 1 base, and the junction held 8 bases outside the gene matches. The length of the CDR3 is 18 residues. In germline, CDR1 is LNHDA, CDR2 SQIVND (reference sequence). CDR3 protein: CASSIGGSGSLSYNEQFF. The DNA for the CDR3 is TGTGCCAGTAGTATAGGAGGTAGCGGGAGCCTTTCCTACAATGAGCAGTTCTTC. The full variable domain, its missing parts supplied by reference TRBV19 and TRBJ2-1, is DGGITQSPKYLFRKEGQNVTLSCEQNLNHDAMYWYRQDPGQGLRLIYYSQIVNDFQKGDIAEGYSVSREKKESFPLTVTSAQKNPTAFYLCASSIGGSGSLSYNEQFFGPGTRLTVL.

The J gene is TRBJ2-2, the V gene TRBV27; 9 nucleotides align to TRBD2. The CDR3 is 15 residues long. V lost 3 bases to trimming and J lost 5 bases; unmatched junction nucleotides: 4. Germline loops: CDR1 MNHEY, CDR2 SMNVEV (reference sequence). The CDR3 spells CASSLGLAGTGELFF. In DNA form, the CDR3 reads TGTGCCAGCAGTTTGGGGCTAGCGGGAACCGGGGAGCTGTTTTTT.

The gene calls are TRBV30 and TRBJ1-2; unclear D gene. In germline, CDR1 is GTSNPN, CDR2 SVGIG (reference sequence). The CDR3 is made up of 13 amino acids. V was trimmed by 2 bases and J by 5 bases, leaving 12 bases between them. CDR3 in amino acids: CAWSLERVYGYTF. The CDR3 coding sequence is TGTGCCTGGAGTCTAGAAAGGGTGTATGGCTACACCTTC.

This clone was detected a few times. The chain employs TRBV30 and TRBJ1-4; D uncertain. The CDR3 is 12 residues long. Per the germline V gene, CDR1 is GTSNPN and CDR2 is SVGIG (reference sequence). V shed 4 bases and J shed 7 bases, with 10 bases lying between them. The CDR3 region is CAWKMESEKLFF. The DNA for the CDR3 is TGTGCCTGGAAAATGGAGAGTGAAAAACTGTTTTTT.

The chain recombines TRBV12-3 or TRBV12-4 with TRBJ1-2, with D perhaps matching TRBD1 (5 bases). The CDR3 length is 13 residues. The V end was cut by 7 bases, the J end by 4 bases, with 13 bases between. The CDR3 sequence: CASTPGRAYGYTF. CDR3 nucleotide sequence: TGTGCCAGCACCCCGGGCAGGGCCTATGGCTACACCTTC.

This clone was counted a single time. CDR3 DNA sequence: TGTGCCAGCAGTGTTGGGGGCGTTGAAAAACTGTTTTTT. Protein: CASSVGGVEKLFF. The V and J genes are TRBV2 and TRBJ1-4; D might be TRBD1 (6 bases). V lost 4 bases, J lost 7 bases, and 10 bases lay in between. The CDR3 runs to 13 residues. CDR1 and CDR2 (germline): SNHLY, FYNNEI. The whole variable domain, remainder taken from reference TRBV2 and TRBJ1-4, is EPEVTQTPSHQVTQMGQEVILRCVPISNHLYFYWYRQILGQKVEFLVSFYNNEISEKSEIFDDQFSVERPDGSNFTLKIRSTKLEDSAMYFCASSVGGVEKLFFGSGTQLSVL.

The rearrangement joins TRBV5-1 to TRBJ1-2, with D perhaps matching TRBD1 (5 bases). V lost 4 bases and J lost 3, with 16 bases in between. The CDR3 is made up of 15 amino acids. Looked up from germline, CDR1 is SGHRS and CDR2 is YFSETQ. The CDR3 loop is CASSRGDGRDYGYTF. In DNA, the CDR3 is TGCGCCAGCAGCAGGGGAGATGGGCGGGACTATGGCTACACCTTC.

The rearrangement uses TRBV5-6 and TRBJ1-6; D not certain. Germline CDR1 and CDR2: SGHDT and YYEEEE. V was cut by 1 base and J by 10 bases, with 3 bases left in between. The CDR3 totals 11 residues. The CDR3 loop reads CASSLRSPLHF. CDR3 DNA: TGTGCCAGCAGCTTGCGCTCACCCCTCCACTTT. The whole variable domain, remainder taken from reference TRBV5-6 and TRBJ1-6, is DAGVTQSPTHLIKTRGQQVTLRCSPKSGHDTVSWYQQALGQGPQFIFQYYEEEERQRGNFPDRFSGHQFPNYSSELNVNALLLGDSALYLCASSLRSPLHFGNGTRLTVT.

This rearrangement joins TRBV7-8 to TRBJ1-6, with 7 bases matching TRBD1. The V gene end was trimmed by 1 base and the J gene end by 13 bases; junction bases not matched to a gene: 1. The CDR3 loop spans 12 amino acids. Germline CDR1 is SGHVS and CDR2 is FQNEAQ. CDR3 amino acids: CASSLEGAPLHF. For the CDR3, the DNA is TGTGCCAGCAGCTTAGAGGGGGCGCCCCTCCACTTT.

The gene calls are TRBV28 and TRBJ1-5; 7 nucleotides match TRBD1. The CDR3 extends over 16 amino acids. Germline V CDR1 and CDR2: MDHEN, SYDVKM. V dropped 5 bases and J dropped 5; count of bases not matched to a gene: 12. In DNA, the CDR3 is TGTGCCAGCAGTCCCAGGACAGGTGGACGTGATCAGCCCCAGCATTTT. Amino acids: CASSPRTGGRDQPQHF.

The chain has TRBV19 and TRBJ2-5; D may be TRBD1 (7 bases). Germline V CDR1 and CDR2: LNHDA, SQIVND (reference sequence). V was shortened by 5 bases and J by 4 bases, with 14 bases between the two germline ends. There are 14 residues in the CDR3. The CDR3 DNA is TGTGCCAGTAGTCCGACAGGGACTCGAGAGACCCAGTACTTC. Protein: CASSPTGTRETQYF.

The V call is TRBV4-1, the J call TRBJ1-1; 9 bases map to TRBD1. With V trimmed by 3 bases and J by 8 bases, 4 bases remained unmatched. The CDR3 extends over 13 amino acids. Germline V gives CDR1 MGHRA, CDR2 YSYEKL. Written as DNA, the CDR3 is TGCGCCAGCAGCCAGAACAGGGGGCCGGAAGCTTTCTTT. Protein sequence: CASSQNRGPEAFF.